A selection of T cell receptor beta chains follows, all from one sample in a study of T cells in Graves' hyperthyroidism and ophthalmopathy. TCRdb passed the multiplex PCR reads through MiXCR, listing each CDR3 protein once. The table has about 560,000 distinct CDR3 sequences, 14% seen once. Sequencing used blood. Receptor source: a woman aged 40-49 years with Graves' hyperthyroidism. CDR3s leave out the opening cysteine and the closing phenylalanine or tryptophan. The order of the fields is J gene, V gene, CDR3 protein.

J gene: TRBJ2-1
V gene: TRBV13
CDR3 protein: ASSRDGGRAQNEQF

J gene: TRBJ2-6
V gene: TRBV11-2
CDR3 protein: ASSLGISGANVLT

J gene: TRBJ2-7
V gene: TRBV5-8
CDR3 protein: ASSLVKGAFYEQY

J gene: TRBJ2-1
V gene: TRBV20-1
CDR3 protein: SATRPIYNEQF

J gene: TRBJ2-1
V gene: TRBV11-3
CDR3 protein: ASSLDDSSSYNGQF

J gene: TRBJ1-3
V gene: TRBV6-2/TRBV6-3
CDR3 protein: ASSLDRVGNTIY

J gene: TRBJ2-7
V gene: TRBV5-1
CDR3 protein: ASSPTGQELASYEQY

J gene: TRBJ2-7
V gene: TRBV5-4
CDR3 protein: ASSLEDRDDNEQY

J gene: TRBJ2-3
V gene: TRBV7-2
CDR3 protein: ASSLEILAVTDTQY

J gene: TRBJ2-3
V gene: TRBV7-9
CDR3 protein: ASSPGIGASGRQRGTDTQY

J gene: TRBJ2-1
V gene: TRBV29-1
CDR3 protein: SVGDSPFPYNEQF

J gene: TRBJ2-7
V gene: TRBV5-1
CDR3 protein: ASSATQGGFPYEQY

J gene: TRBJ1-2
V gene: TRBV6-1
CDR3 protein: ASSEIFGTLSNYGYT

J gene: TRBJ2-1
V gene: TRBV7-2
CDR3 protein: ASSLGLGYNEQF

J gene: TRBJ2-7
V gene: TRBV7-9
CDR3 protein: ASSATGSPYEQY

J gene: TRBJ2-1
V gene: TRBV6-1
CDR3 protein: ASSPMILSYYNEQF

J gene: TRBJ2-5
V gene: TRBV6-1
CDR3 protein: ASSDVGGQETQY

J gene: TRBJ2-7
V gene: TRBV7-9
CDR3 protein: ASSPPSAASYEQY